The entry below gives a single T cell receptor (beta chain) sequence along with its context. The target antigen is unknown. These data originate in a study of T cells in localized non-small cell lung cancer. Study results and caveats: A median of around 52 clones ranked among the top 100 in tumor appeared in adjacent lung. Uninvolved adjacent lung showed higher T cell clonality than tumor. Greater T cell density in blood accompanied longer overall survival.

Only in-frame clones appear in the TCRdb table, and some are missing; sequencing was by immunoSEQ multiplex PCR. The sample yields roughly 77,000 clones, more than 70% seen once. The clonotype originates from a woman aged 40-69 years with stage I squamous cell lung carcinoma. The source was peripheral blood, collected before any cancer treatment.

CDR3 nucleotides: TGTGCCAGTAGTATAAGCAGGGTGACTGAAGCTTTCTTT. Protein product: CASSISRVTEAFF. V is TRBV19 and J is TRBJ1-1, with D maybe TRBD1 (5 bases). Deletions cut 2 bases from V and 5 bases from J, with 9 bases between. The germline V gene has CDR1 LNHDA and CDR2 SQIVND (reference sequence). This CDR3 has 13 residues.